This T cell receptor beta chain was found in a study of shared clonotypes between healthy human individuals. Caucasian adults living in Nashville, Tennessee, provided all samples. Generated by immunoSEQ multiplex PCR, the TCRdb table keeps only in-frame clones and is missing some. Among about 1.1 million clones listed, around 78% were seen once. The V end lost 6 bases, the J end lost 7 bases, and 12 bases lay between the germline ends. There are 13 residues in the CDR3. Per the germline V gene, CDR1 is MDHEN and CDR2 is SYDVKM. The specimen was memory CD4+ T cells from PBMCs. The subset: CD45RA-negative fraction. This rearrangement joins TRBV28 to TRBJ2-2; TRBD2 might be the D (7 bases). This clonotype originated in a man between 18 and 35 years old in good health. Some clones in this sample may be carry-over from other donors' samples. CDR3: CASRGGGNGELFF. CDR3 nucleotide sequence: TGTGCCAGCAGGGGAGGGGGGAACGGGGAGCTGTTTTTT.